This is a list of T cell receptor beta chains from one sample in a study of blood T cell repertoires in COVID-19. TCRdb's copy holds only in-frame clones and misses some; the assay was immunoSEQ multiplex PCR. The sample holds some 190,000 clones, 88% seen once. The sequencing sample was made of peripheral blood. These receptors were taken from a young man with active or convalescent COVID-19. The CDR3 runs from the conserved cysteine through the conserved F or W. D genes are given only for firm matches. Clone size is stated in some rows and not others, as once, few, many or a class when expanded.

j_call,clone_size,d_call,v_call,cdr3_aa,cdr3_nt
TRBJ2-7,.,.,TRBV29-1,CSVEEGQGRYEQYF,TGCAGCGTTGAAGAGGGTCAGGGCCGCTACGAGCAGTACTTC
TRBJ1-5,.,TRBD1,TRBV25-1,CASSPGTGNQPQHF,TGTGCCAGCAGTCCTGGGACAGGGAATCAGCCCCAGCATTTT
TRBJ1-2,.,.,TRBV6-5,CASSNPISRYGYTF,TGTGCCAGCAGCAACCCTATTTCGCGTTATGGCTACACCTTC
TRBJ1-2,.,.,TRBV7-9,CASSLGGSYGYTF,TGTGCCAGCAGCTTAGGAGGGTCATATGGCTACACCTTC
TRBJ1-5,.,TRBD1,TRBV7-8,CASRRQGGGNQPQHF,TGTGCCAGCAGACGACAGGGAGGAGGCAATCAGCCCCAGCATTTT
TRBJ2-5,.,TRBD2,TRBV10-1,CASSEGLAEQETQYF,TGCGCCAGCAGTGAGGGACTAGCGGAACAAGAGACCCAGTACTTC
TRBJ2-7,once,.,TRBV30,CAWRAAHEQYF,TGTGCCTGGAGGGCCGCCCACGAGCAGTACTTC
TRBJ2-1,few,TRBD2,TRBV15,CATSPRLAGGGNEQFF,TGTGCCACCAGCCCTAGACTAGCGGGAGGGGGAAATGAGCAGTTCTTC
TRBJ1-5,.,.,TRBV30,CAWGGGGNQPQHF,TGTGCCTGGGGTGGGGGCGGCAATCAGCCCCAGCATTTT
TRBJ2-1,once,.,TRBV27,CASSLRKGQLIAASSYNEQFF,TGTGCCAGCAGTTTGCGCAAGGGACAGCTTATAGCGGCCAGCTCCTACAATGAGCAGTTCTTC
TRBJ1-1,.,.,TRBV9,CASSGRGTEAFF,TGTGCCAGCAGCGGAAGGGGCACTGAAGCTTTCTTT
TRBJ2-5,.,.,TRBV10-1,CASSAGNGGLRETQYF,TGCGCCAGCAGTGCGGGCAATGGAGGCCTGCGGGAGACCCAGTACTTC
TRBJ2-3,.,TRBD1,TRBV5-5,CASSVQGAGSTDTQYF,TGTGCCAGCAGCGTTCAGGGGGCAGGGAGCACAGATACGCAGTATTTT
TRBJ1-2,.,TRBD1,TRBV25-1,CASSAHRDRGPYGYTF,TGTGCCAGCAGTGCCCACCGGGACAGGGGGCCATATGGCTACACCTTC
TRBJ1-1,.,.,TRBV9,CASSVAQGYAFF,TGTGCCAGCAGCGTAGCTCAGGGGTACGCTTTCTTT
TRBJ1-2,once,TRBD1,TRBV28,CASSSGQGGSYTF,TGTGCCAGCAGTTCTGGACAGGGGGGTAGCTACACCTTC
TRBJ2-3,.,.,TRBV13,CASSFSTASTDTQYF,TGTGCCAGCAGCTTCTCGACTGCTAGCACAGATACGCAGTATTTT
TRBJ2-7,.,.,TRBV28,CASSRPKTQSSYEQYF,TGTGCCAGCAGCAGGCCGAAAACCCAAAGCTCCTACGAGCAGTACTTC
TRBJ2-5,.,TRBD2,TRBV18,CASSPGLADQETQYF,TGTGCCAGCTCACCAGGGCTAGCGGACCAAGAGACCCAGTACTTC
TRBJ1-1,.,.,TRBV28,CASKTREYFF,TGTGCCAGCAAAACCCGAGAATATTTCTTT
TRBJ1-4,few,TRBD1,TRBV6-5,CASSYSGTGSRKLFF,TGTGCCAGCAGTTACTCCGGGACAGGGAGCCGAAAACTGTTTTTT
TRBJ2-7,.,.,TRBV21-1,CASSHVAGGSGEQYF,.
TRBJ2-1,.,.,TRBV5-5,CASSLVGDSTYNEQFF,TGTGCCAGCAGCCTTGTGGGGGACTCGACCTACAATGAGCAGTTCTTC
TRBJ1-4,.,.,TRBV10-1,CASSRSGSEKLFF,TGCGCCAGCAGTAGGAGCGGCTCGGAAAAACTGTTTTTT
TRBJ2-1,.,TRBD1,TRBV28,CASSLISGTAGNEQFF,TGTGCCAGCAGTTTGATCTCCGGGACAGCTGGCAATGAGCAGTTCTTC
TRBJ2-5,.,.,TRBV11-2,CASSSQEEGTQYF,TGTGCCAGCAGCTCCCAAGAAGAGGGGACCCAGTACTTC
TRBJ1-1,.,.,TRBV18,CASSQERRGGTEAFF,TGTGCCAGCTCACAAGAGAGGAGGGGGGGCACTGAAGCTTTCTTT
TRBJ1-6,.,.,TRBV27,CASSFVSSYNSPLHF,TGTGCCAGCAGTTTCGTCAGCTCCTATAATTCACCCCTCCACTTT
TRBJ2-1,few,TRBD1,TRBV19,CASSADRSSYNEQFF,TGTGCCAGTAGTGCGGACAGGAGCTCCTACAATGAGCAGTTCTTC
TRBJ2-2,.,.,TRBV7-3,CASSLYGSPNTGELFF,TGTGCCAGCAGCTTATACGGGAGCCCCAACACCGGGGAGCTGTTTTTT
TRBJ2-5,.,.,TRBV11-3,CASSLGQQETQYF,TGTGCCAGCAGCTTAGGGCAGCAAGAGACCCAGTACTTC
TRBJ1-3,.,TRBD1,TRBV7-6,CASSLAGTDSGNTIYF,TGTGCCAGCAGCTTAGCGGGGACAGACTCTGGAAACACCATATATTTT
TRBJ2-1,.,TRBD2,TRBV19,CASSSTSGYNEQFF,TGTGCCAGTAGTTCGACTAGCGGGTACAATGAGCAGTTCTTC
TRBJ2-7,.,.,TRBV30,CAWSGSSPYEQYF,TGTGCCTGGAGTGGGTCCAGTCCCTACGAGCAGTACTTC
TRBJ2-1,.,.,TRBV11-2,CASSLGAFNEQFF,TGTGCCAGCAGCTTAGGGGCCTTCAATGAGCAGTTCTTC
TRBJ2-1,once,TRBD1,TRBV6-5,CASIRRTGALGEQFF,TGTGCCAGCATAAGAAGGACAGGGGCCCTGGGTGAGCAGTTCTTC
TRBJ1-5,.,.,TRBV5-1,CASRAGDGNQPQHF,TGCGCCAGCAGGGCGGGGGATGGCAATCAGCCCCAGCATTTT
TRBJ2-1,once,TRBD2,TRBV29-1,CSVGGRLASNEQFF,TGCAGCGTTGGCGGGAGGCTAGCCTCCAATGAGCAGTTCTTC
TRBJ2-1,few,TRBD2,TRBV11-2,CASTVAGGSNGEQFF,TGTGCCAGCACGGTAGCGGGAGGGTCTAATGGTGAGCAGTTCTTC
TRBJ2-1,.,TRBD2,TRBV29-1,CSVVPRLAALVEQFF,TGCAGCGTTGTGCCGCGACTAGCGGCCCTCGTTGAGCAGTTCTTC
TRBJ2-7,.,TRBD1,TRBV7-6,CASSTIRDREAYEQYF,TGTGCCAGCAGCACGATCCGGGACAGGGAGGCCTACGAGCAGTACTTC
TRBJ1-1,.,TRBD1,TRBV5-4,CASSSLQGANTEAFF,TGTGCCAGCAGCTCCTTACAGGGGGCGAACACTGAAGCTTTCTTT
TRBJ1-1,once,TRBD1,TRBV12-3/TRBV12-4,CASRDRLNTEAFF,TGTGCCAGCAGGGACAGGTTGAACACTGAAGCTTTCTTT
TRBJ2-7,.,.,TRBV28,CASSLRVGGYEQYF,TGTGCCAGCAGTTTACGGGTCGGGGGCTACGAGCAGTACTTC
TRBJ1-1,.,TRBD1,TRBV7-6,CASSQGTGRENTEAFF,TGTGCCAGCAGCCAAGGGACAGGGAGAGAGAACACTGAAGCTTTCTTT
TRBJ2-4,.,.,TRBV4-1,CASSQGRDGKNIQYF,TGCGCCAGCAGCCAAGGGAGAGACGGAAAAAACATTCAGTACTTC
TRBJ1-3,.,TRBD1,TRBV25-1,CASSDTGGRSGNTIYF,TGTGCCAGCAGTGATACAGGGGGCCGCTCTGGAAACACCATATATTTT